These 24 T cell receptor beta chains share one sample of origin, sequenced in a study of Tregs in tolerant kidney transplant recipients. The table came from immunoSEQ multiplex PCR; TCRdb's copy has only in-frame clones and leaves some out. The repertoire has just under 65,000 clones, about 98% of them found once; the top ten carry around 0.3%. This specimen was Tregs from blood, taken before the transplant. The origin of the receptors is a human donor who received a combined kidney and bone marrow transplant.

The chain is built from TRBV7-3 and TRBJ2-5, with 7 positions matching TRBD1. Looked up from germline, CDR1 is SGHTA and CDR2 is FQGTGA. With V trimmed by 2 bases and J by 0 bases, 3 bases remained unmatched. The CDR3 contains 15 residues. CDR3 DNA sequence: TGTGCCAGCAGCTTAGGACAGGCAGACCAAGAGACCCAGTACTTC. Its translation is CASSLGQADQETQYF.

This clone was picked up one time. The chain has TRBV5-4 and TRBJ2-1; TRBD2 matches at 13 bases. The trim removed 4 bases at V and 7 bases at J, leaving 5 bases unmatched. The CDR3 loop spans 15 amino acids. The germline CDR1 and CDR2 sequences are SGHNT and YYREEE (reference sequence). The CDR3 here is CASSGRLAGGNEQFF. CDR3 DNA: TGTGCCAGCAGCGGAAGACTAGCGGGGGGAAATGAGCAGTTCTTC.

The DNA of the CDR3 is TGTGCCAGCAGCTCCTTGGGGCAGGGCGAGACCCAGTACTTC. Translated, it gives CASSSLGQGETQYF. The V gene is TRBV7-6, the J gene TRBJ2-5; TRBD1 might be the D (5 bases). Per germline, CDR1 SGHVS and CDR2 FNYEAQ. This CDR3 spans 14 amino acids. With 4 bases removed from V and 5 bases from J, the gap between germline ends came to 14 bases.

CDR3 bases: TGTGCCAGCAGTAAGACAGGGGACTCCCAGCATTTT. This translates into CASSKTGDSQHF. The chain joins TRBV2 to TRBJ1-5, with 8 bases fitting TRBD1. Looked up from germline, CDR1 is SNHLY and CDR2 is FYNNEI. The CDR3 covers 12 residues. Trimming at V came to 5 bases and at J to 11 bases, leaving 5 bases not matched to a gene.

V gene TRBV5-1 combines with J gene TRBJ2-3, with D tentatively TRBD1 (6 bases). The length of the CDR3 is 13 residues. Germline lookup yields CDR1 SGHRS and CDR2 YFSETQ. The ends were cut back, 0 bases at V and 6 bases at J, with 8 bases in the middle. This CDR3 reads CASSLAGADTQYF. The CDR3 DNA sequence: TGCGCCAGCAGCTTGGCAGGGGCGGATACGCAGTATTTT.

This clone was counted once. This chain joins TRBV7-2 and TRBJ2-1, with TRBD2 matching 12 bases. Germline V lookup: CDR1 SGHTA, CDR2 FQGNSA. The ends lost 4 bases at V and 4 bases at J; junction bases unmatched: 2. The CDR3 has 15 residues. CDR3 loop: CASSWTSGKYNEQFF. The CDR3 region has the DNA TGTGCCAGCAGCTGGACTAGCGGGAAATACAATGAGCAGTTCTTC.

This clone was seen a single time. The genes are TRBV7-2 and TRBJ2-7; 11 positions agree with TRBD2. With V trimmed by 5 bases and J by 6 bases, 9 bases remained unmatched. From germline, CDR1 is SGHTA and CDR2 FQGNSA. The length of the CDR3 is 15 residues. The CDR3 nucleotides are TGTGCCAGCAGCACACGGACTAGCGGGTCTTTCGAGCAGTACTTC. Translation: CASSTRTSGSFEQYF.

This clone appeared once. For the CDR3, the DNA is TGTGCCAGCAGCTCGGGACTGACAGGGTACATTCAGTACTTC. It codes for CASSSGLTGYIQYF. This chain joins TRBV5-6 and TRBJ2-4; D may be TRBD1 (7 bases). Germline V gene data show CDR1 as SGHDT and CDR2 as YYEEEE. Trimming shortened V by 3 bases and J by 8 bases, and 15 bases separated the two germline ends. The CDR3 sequence is 14 residues long.

The CDR3 DNA sequence: TGTGCCAGCAGTGAGCGGAGGGGGCGCGAGCAGTACTTC. Its translation is CASSERRGREQYF. The rearrangement links TRBV6-1 to TRBJ2-7, with D perhaps matching TRBD1 (7 bases). Trimming removed 3 bases at V and 6 bases at J, with 12 bases between. CDR3 length: 13 residues. CDR1 and CDR2 from the germline V gene are MNHNS and SASEGT.

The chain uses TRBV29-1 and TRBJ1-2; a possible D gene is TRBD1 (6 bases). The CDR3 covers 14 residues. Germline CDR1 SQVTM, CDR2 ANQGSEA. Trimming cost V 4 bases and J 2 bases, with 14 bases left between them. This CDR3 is CSVAKTGPNYGYTF. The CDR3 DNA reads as TGCAGCGTTGCAAAGACAGGTCCCAACTATGGCTACACCTTC.

The CDR3 DNA reads TGTGCCAGTAGTATCAGGGTCGAGCAGTTCTTC. It yields the protein CASSIRVEQFF. The chain couples TRBV19 to TRBJ2-1; D perhaps matches TRBD1 (5 bases). Trimming took off 3 bases at V and 10 bases at J, with 7 bases between the two ends. Germline lookup yields CDR1 LNHDA and CDR2 SQIVND (reference sequence). The CDR3 contains 11 residues. The full variable domain, in which reference TRBV19 and TRBJ2-1 provide the parts outside the CDR3, is DGGITQSPKYLFRKEGQNVTLSCEQNLNHDAMYWYRQDPGQGLRLIYYSQIVNDFQKGDIAEGYSVSREKKESFPLTVTSAQKNPTAFYLCASSIRVEQFFGPGTRLTVL.

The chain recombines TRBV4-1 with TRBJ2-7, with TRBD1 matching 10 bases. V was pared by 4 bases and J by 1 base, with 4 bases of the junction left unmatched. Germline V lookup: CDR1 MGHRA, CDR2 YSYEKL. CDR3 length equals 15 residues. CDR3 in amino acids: CASSRRGQGSYEQYF. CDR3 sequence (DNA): TGCGCCAGCAGCCGCCGGGGACAGGGGTCCTACGAGCAGTACTTC.

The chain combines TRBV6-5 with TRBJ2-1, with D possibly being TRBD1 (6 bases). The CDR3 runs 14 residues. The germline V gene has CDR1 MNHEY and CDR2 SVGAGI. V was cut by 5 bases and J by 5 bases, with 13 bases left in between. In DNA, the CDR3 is TGTGCCAGCAGTACGCCGACAGGTCACAATGAGCAGTTCTTC. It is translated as CASSTPTGHNEQFF.

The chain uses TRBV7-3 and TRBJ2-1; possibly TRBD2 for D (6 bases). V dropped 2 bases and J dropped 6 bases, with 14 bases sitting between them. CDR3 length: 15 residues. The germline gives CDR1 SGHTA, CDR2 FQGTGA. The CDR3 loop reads CASSLGLTRGNEQFF. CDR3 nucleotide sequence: TGTGCCAGCAGCTTAGGGCTGACTAGAGGCAATGAGCAGTTCTTC.

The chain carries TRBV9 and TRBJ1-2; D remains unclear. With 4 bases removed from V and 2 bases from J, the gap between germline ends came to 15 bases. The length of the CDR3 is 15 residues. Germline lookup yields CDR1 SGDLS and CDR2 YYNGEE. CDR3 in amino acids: CASSPSPPSNYGYTF. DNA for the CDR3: TGTGCCAGCAGCCCAAGCCCCCCAAGCAACTATGGCTACACCTTC.

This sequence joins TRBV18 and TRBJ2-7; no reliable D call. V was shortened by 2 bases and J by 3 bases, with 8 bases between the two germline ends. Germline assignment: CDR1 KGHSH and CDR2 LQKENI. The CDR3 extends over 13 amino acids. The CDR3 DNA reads TGTGCCAGCTCACCATCCGGAGACTACGAGCAGTACTTC. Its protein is CASSPSGDYEQYF. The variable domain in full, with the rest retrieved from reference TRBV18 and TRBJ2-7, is NAGVMQNPRHLVRRRGQEARLRCSPMKGHSHVYWYRQLPEEGLKFMVYLQKENIIDESGMPKERFSAEFPKEGPSILRIQQVVRGDSAAYFCASSPSGDYEQYFGPGTRLTVT.

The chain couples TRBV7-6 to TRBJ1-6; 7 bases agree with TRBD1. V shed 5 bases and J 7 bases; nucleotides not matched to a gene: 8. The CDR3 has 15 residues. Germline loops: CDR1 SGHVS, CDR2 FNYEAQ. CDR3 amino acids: CASSLKGTDNSPLHF. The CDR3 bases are TGTGCCAGCAGCCTAAAAGGGACAGACAATTCACCCCTCCACTTT.

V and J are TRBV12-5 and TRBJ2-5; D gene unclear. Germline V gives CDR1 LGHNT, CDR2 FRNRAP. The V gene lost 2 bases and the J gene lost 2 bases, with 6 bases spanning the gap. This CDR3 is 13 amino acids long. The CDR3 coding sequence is TGTGCTAGTGGTTTGACAGAGCAAGAGACCCAGTACTTC. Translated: CASGLTEQETQYF.

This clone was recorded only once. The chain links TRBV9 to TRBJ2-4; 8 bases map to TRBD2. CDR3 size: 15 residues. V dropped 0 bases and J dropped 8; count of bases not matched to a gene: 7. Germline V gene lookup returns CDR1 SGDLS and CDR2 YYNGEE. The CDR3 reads CASSVGTGTRYIQYF. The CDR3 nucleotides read TGTGCCAGCAGCGTAGGAACCGGGACTAGGTACATTCAGTACTTC.

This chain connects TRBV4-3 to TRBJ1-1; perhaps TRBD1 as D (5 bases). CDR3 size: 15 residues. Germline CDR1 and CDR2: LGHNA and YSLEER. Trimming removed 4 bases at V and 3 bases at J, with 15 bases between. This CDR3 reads CASSPWGWGDTEAFF. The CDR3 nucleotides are TGCGCCAGCAGCCCCTGGGGCTGGGGGGACACTGAAGCTTTCTTT.

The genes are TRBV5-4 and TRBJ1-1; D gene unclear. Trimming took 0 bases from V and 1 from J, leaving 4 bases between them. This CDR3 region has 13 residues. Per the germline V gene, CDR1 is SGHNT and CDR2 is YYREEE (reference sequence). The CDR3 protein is CASSLAWNTEAFF. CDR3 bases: TGTGCCAGCAGCTTGGCTTGGAACACTGAAGCTTTCTTT. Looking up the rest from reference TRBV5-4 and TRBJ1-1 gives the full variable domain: ETGVTQSPTHLIKTRGQQVTLRCSSQSGHNTVSWYQQALGQGPQFIFQYYREEENGRGNFPPRFSGLQFPNYSSELNVNALELDDSALYLCASSLAWNTEAFFGQGTRLTVV.

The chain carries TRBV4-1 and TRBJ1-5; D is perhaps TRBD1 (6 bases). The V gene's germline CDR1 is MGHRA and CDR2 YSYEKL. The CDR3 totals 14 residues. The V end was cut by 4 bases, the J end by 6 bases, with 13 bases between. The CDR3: CASSLNRVGQPQHF. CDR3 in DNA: TGCGCCAGCAGCCTAAACAGGGTCGGTCAGCCCCAGCATTTT.

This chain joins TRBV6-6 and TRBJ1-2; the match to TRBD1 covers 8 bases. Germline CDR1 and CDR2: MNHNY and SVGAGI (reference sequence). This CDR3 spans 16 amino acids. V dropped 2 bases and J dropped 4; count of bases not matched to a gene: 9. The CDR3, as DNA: TGTGCCAGCAGTTACCGTGGACAGGGAAGGGCCTATGGCTACACCTTC. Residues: CASSYRGQGRAYGYTF.

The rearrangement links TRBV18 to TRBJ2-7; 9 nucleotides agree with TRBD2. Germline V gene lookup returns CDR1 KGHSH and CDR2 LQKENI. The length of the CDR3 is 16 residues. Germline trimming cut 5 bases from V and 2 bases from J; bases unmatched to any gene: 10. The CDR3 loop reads CASSEAGGHYTYEQYF. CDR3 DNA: TGTGCCAGCTCAGAAGCGGGAGGCCATTATACCTACGAGCAGTACTTC.